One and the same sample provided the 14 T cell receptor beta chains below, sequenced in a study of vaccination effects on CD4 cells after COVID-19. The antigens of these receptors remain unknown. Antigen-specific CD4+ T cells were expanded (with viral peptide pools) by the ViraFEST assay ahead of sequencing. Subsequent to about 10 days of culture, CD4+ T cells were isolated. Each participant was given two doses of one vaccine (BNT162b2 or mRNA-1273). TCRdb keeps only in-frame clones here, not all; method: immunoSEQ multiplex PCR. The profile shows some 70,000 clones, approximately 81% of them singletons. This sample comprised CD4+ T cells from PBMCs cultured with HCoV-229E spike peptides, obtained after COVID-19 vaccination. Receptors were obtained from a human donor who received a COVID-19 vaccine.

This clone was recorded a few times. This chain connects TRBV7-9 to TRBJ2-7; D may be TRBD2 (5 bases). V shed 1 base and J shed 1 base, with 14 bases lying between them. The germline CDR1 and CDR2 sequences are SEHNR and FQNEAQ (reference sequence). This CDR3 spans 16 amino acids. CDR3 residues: CASSLGGQPASYEQYV. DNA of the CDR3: TGTGCCAGCAGCTTAGGCGGGCAACCGGCGTCCTACGAGCAGTACGTC.

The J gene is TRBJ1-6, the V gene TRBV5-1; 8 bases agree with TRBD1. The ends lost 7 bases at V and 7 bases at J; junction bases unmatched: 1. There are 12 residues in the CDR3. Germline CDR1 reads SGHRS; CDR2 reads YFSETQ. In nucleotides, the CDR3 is TGCGCCAGCCGGACAGGGAATTCACCCCTCCACTTT. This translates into CASRTGNSPLHF.

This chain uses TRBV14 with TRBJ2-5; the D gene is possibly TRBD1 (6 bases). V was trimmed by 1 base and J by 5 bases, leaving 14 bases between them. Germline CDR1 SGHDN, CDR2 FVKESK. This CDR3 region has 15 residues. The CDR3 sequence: CASSQAGVPKETQYF. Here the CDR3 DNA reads TGTGCCAGCAGCCAAGCAGGGGTACCCAAGGAGACCCAGTACTTC.

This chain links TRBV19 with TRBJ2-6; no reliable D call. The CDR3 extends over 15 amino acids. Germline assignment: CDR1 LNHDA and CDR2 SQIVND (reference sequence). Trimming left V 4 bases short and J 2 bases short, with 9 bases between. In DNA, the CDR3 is TGTGCCAGTAGTACGGTCTTAACTGGGGCCAACGTCCTGACTTTC. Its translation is CASSTVLTGANVLTF.

CDR3 in amino acids: CASSRPWAREQFF. The CDR3 DNA follows: TGTGCCAGCAGCAGACCATGGGCGCGGGAGCAGTTCTTC. V usage is TRBV5-8 and J usage is TRBJ2-1; no clear D gene. Germline assignment: CDR1 SGHTS and CDR2 YDEGEE. V gave up 4 bases and J gave up 10 bases, with 15 bases separating them. There are 13 residues in the CDR3.

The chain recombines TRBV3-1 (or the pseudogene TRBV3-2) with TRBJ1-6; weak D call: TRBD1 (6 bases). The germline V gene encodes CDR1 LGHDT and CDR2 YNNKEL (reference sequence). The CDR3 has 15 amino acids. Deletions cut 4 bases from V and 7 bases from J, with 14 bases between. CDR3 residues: CASSPPGGVNSPLHF. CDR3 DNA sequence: TGTGCCAGCAGCCCACCCGGGGGCGTCAATTCACCCCTCCACTTT.

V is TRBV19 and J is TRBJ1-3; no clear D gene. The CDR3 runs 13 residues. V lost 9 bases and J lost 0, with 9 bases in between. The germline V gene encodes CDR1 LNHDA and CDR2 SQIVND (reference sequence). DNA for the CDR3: TGTGCCAGCCCGGGCTACTCTGGAAACACCATATATTTT. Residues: CASPGYSGNTIYF.

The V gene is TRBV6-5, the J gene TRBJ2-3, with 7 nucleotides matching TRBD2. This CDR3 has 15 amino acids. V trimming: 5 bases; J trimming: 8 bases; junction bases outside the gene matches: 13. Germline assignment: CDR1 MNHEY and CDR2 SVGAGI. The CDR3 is CASSQPGGGGGTQYF. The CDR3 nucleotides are TGTGCCAGCAGTCAACCCGGCGGGGGTGGGGGTACGCAGTATTTT.

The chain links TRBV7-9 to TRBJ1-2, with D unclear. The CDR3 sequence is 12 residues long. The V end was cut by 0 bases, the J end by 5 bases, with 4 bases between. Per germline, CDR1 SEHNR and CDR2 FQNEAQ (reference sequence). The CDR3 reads CASSLATYGYTF. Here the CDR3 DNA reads TGTGCCAGCAGCTTAGCGACATATGGCTACACCTTC. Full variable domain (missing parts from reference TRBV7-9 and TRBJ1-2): DTGVSQNPRHKITKRGQNVTFRCDPISEHNRLYWYRQTLGQGPEFLTYFQNEAQLEKSRLLSDRFSAERPKGSFSTLEIQRTEQGDSAMYLCASSLATYGYTFGSGTRLTVV.

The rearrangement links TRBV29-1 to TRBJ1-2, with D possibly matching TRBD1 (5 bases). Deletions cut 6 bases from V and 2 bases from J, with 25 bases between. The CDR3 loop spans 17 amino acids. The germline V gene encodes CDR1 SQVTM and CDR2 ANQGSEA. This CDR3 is CSVEILGVGLGNYGYTF. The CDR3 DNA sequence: TGCAGCGTCGAGATCCTAGGAGTGGGGCTGGGAAACTATGGCTACACCTTC.

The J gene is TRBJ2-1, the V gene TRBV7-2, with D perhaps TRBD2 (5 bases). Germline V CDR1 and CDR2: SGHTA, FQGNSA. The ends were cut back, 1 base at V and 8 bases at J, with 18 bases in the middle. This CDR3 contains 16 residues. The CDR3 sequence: CASSLEGRLSTYEQFF. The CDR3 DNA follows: TGTGCCAGCAGCTTAGAGGGCAGACTATCTACTTATGAGCAGTTCTTC.

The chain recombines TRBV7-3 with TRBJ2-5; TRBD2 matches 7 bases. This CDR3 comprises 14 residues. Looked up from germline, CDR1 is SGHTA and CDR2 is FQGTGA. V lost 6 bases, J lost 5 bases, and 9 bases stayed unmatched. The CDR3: CASSLGGTQETQYF. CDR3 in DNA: TGTGCCAGCAGTCTCGGGGGGACGCAGGAGACCCAGTACTTC.

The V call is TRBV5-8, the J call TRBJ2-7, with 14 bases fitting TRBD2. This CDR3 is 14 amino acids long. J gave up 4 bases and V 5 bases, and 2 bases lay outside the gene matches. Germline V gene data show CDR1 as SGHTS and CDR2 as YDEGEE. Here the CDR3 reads CASSRTSGGYEQYV. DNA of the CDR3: TGTGCCAGCAGTAGGACTAGCGGGGGGTACGAGCAGTACGTC.

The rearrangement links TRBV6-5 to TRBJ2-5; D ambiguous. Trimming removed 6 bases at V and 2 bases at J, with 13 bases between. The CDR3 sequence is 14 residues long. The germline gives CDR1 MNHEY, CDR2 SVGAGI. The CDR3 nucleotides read TGTGCCAGCAGGGCAGACCGCGTTCAAGAGACCCAGTACTTC. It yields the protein CASRADRVQETQYF.